These 2 T cell receptor beta chains originate from one sample sequenced in a study of neurological immune-mediated disorders. TCRdb re-analysed the 5' RACE reads in MiXCR, keeping a single row per CDR3 protein. The repertoire includes about 21,000 distinct CDR3 sequences, 5% to 7% of them detected once, and approximately 49% sits in the top ten. The specimen sequenced was CD8+ T cells from blood. These receptor sequences come from a man aged 18 to 30 in good health.

By share of the sample, this clonotype is medium-sized (0.01 to 0.1%). V and J are TRBV6-5 and TRBJ1-2, with TRBD1 matching 7 bases. The V segment lost 4 bases and the J segment 6 bases; nucleotides outside the gene matches: 2. This CDR3 is 12 amino acids long. Germline V gives CDR1 MNHEY, CDR2 SVGAGI. The CDR3 protein is CASSSGGDGYTF. In DNA form, the CDR3 reads TGTGCCAGCAGTTCAGGGGGGGATGGCTACACCTTC.

This clonotype has a count of ten or more. The chain links TRBV5-1 to TRBJ2-7, with 7 nucleotides matching TRBD2. CDR1 SGHRS and CDR2 YFSETQ come from the germline V gene. J gave up 3 bases and V 0 bases, and 3 bases lay outside the gene matches. The CDR3 runs 14 residues. The DNA of the CDR3 is TGCGCCAGCAGCTTGGCGGGGGGAGGCTACGAGCAGTACTTC. Amino acid sequence: CASSLAGGGYEQYF.